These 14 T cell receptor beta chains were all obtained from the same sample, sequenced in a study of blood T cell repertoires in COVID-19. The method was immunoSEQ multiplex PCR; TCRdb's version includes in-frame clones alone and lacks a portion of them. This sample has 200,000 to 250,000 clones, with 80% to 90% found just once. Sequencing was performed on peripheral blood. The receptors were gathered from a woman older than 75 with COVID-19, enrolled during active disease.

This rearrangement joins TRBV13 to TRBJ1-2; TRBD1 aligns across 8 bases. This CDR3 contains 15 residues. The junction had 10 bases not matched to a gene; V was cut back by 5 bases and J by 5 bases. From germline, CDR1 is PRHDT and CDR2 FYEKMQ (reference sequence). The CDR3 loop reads CASSREAGGRYGYTF. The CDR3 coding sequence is TGTGCCAGCAGCCGAGAAGCAGGGGGCCGTTATGGCTACACCTTC.

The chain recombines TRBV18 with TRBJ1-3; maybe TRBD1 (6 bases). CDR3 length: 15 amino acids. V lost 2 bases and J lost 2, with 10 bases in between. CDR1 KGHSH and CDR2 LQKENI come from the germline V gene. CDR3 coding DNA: TGTGCCAGCTCACCAGGCGGGGGGCCTGGAAACACCATATATTTT. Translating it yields CASSPGGGPGNTIYF.

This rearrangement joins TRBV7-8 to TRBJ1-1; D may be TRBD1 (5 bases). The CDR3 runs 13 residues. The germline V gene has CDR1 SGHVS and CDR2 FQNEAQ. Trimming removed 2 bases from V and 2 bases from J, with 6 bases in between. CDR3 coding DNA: TGTGCCAGCAGCTTAAGGACAAACACTGAAGCTTTCTTT. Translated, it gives CASSLRTNTEAFF.

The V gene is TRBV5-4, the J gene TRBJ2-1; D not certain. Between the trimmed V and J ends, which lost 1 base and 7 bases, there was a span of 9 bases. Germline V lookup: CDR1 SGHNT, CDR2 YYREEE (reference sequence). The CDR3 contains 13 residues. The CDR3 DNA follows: TGTGCCAGCAGCTTGTATGGCGGTAATGAGCAGTTCTTC. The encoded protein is CASSLYGGNEQFF.

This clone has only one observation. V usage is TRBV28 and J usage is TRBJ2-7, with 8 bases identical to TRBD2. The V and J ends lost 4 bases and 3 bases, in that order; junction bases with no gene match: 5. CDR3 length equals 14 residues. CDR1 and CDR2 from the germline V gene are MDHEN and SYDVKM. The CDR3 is CASSSRGGVYEQYV. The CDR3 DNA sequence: TGTGCCAGCAGTTCCCGGGGGGGAGTCTACGAGCAGTACGTC.

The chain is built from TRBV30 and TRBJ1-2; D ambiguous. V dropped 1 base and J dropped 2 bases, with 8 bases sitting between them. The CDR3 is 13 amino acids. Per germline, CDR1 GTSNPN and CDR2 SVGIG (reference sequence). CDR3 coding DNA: TGTGCCTGGAGTGCCGACAAAAACTATGGCTACACCTTC. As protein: CAWSADKNYGYTF.

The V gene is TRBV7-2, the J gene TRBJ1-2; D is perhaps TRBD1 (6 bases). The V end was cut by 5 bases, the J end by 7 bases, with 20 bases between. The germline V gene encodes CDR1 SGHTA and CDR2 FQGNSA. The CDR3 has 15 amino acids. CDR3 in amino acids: CASSPRRTVDVGYTF. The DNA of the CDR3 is TGTGCCAGCAGCCCCCGGCGGACAGTTGACGTTGGCTACACCTTC.

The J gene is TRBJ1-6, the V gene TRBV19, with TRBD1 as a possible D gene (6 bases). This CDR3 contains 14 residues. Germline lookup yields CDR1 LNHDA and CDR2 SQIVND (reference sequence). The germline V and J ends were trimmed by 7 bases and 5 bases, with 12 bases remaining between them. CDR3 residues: CASTNRANNSPLHF. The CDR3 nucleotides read TGTGCCAGTACCAACAGGGCGAATAATTCACCCCTCCACTTT.

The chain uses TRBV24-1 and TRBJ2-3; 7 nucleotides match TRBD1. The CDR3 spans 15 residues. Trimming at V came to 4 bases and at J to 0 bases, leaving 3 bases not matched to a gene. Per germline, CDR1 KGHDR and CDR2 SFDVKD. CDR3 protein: CATSDRTGSTDTQYF. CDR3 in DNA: TGTGCCACCAGTGACCGGACAGGTAGCACAGATACGCAGTATTTT.

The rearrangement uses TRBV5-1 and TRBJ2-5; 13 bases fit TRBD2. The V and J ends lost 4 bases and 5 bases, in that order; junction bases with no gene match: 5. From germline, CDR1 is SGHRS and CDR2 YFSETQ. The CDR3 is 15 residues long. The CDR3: CASSIGTSGVETQYF. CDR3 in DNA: TGCGCCAGCAGCATAGGGACTAGCGGGGTGGAGACCCAGTACTTC.

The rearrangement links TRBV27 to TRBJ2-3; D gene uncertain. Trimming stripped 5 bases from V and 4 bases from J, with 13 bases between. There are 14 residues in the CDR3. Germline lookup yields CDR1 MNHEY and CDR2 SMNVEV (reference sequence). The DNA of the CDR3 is TGTGCCAGCAGTCGCGGTAGGCGAGCAGATACGCAGTATTTT. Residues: CASSRGRRADTQYF.

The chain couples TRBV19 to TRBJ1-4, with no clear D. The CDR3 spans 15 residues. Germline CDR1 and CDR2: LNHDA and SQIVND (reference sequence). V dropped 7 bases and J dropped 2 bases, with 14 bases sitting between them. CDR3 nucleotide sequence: TGTGCCAGTAAGGAGGCGGTTGTGACTAATGAAAAACTGTTTTTT. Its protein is CASKEAVVTNEKLFF.

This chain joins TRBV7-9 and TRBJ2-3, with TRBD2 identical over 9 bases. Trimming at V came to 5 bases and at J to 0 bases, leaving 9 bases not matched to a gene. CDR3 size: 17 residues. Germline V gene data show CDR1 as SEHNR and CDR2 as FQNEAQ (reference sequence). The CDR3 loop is CASSPGVAGVSTDTQYF. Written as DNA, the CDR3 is TGTGCCAGCAGCCCGGGGGTAGCGGGGGTCAGCACAGATACGCAGTATTTT.

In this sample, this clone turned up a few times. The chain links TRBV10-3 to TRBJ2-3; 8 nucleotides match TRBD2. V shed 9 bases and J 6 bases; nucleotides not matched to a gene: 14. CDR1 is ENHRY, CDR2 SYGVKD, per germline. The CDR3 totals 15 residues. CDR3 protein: CAMAEGRGAPDTQYF. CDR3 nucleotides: TGTGCCATGGCAGAGGGGCGGGGGGCCCCCGATACGCAGTATTTT.